Included here is one T cell receptor (beta chain) sequence, with context. The target antigen is unknown. TCRdb's table, derived via immunoSEQ multiplex PCR, lists solely in-frame clones and lacks some. The sample shows around 100,000 clones, roughly 90% of them seen only once. This specimen comes from a study of OX40 agonist ivuxolimab in advanced cancers. Study-wide results and caveats: Clonal expansion by week 6 occurred in CD4+ and CD8+ blood T cells (at 0.1 to 3.0 mg/kg). On average, CD8+ T cells had more expanded clones than CD4+.

V shed 6 bases and J shed 6 bases, with 8 bases lying between them. Germline CDR1 and CDR2: LNHDA and SQIVND (reference sequence). The CDR3 is made up of 12 amino acids. Prior autoimmune disease or systemic immunosuppression barred patients. This sequence originates from an adult with an advanced solid tumor such as melanoma, head and neck, liver or kidney cancer. The specimen was CD4+ or CD8+ T cells sorted from blood, collected in a trial of the OX40 agonist ivuxolimab. The chain links TRBV19 to TRBJ2-2, with D maybe TRBD1 (6 bases). CDR3 in amino acids: CASRTGSGELFF. The CDR3 DNA reads TGTGCCAGTAGAACAGGGTCCGGGGAGCTGTTTTTT.